The rows below give T cell receptor beta chains drawn from one sample of a study of memory CD4+ T cells and cytomegalovirus serostatus. Clones were sequenced by immunoSEQ multiplex PCR, and TCRdb holds only the in-frame ones, with some missing. There are some 26,000 clones in the sample; approximately 80% occur only once, and roughly 1.1% lies in the top ten. The sequenced sample consisted of memory CD4+ T cells from blood. These receptors were taken from an adult in good health and CMV-seronegative. Both conserved end residues are part of each CDR3. The D gene is left open where the match is weak. Clone size is given for some rows only: seen once, a few or many times, or a class if the clone is expanded.

V: TRBV5-4
J: TRBJ1-1
D: TRBD1
size: .
length: 15
DNA: TGTGCCAGCAGCTTGGATCAGGGGGCCTTCACTGAAGCTTTCTTT
CDR3: CASSLDQGAFTEAFF

V: TRBV21-1
J: TRBJ2-7
D: .
size: medium-sized
length: 16
DNA: TGTGCCAGCAGCAAAGCCCGGGACAGGAGACCCTGTGTGGAGTACTTC
CDR3: CASSKARDRRPCVEYF

V: TRBV28
J: TRBJ1-6
D: .
size: once
length: 14
DNA: TGTGCCAGCACGTCTCTATACGGATATTCACCCCTCCACTTT
CDR3: CASTSLYGYSPLHF

V: TRBV6-6
J: TRBJ2-1
D: TRBD2
size: .
length: 15
DNA: TGTGCCAGCAGTACCACTAGCGGGAGGGCCGGTGAGCAGTTCTTC
CDR3: CASSTTSGRAGEQFF

V: TRBV29-1
J: TRBJ1-2
D: .
size: .
length: 16
DNA: TGCAGCGGATTAGTTACTACAGGTTTAGCTAACTATGGCTACACCTTC
CDR3: CSGLVTTGLANYGYTF

V: TRBV6-5
J: TRBJ2-3
D: .
size: .
length: 15
DNA: TGTGCCAGCAGTTACCAAAATAGTCTGATAGAAACGCAGTATTTT
CDR3: CASSYQNSLIETQYF

V: TRBV6-1
J: TRBJ2-3
D: TRBD2
size: few
length: 15
DNA: TGTGCCAGCACTCCCAGACTAGCGGACACAGATACGCAGTATTTT
CDR3: CASTPRLADTDTQYF

V: TRBV11-2
J: TRBJ2-5
D: TRBD1
size: .
length: 15
DNA: TGTGCCAGCAGCTTGCGACAGGGCGGCATCGAGACCCAGTACTTC
CDR3: CASSLRQGGIETQYF

V: TRBV7-2
J: TRBJ2-2
D: .
size: few
length: 13
DNA: TGTGCCAGCAGCCGAGTCGGGTCCGGGGAGCTGTTTTTT
CDR3: CASSRVGSGELFF

V: TRBV18
J: TRBJ1-3
D: TRBD1
size: .
length: 15
DNA: TGTGCCAGCTCACCGCCGGGACAGGGACGAAACACCATATATTTT
CDR3: CASSPPGQGRNTIYF

V: TRBV7-6
J: TRBJ2-2
D: .
size: .
length: 14
DNA: TGTGCCAGCAGCTTGGGGGTCAAGGCCGGGGAGCTGTTTTTT
CDR3: CASSLGVKAGELFF

V: TRBV28
J: TRBJ1-1
D: .
size: once
length: 15
DNA: TGTGCCAGCAGTCCCTTCAGGGAGGTGAACACTGAAGCTTTCTTT
CDR3: CASSPFREVNTEAFF

V: TRBV5-1
J: TRBJ2-2
D: .
size: .
length: 16
DNA: TGCGCCAGCAGCTCTCAGGGGCCCACCCAGGCCGGGGAGCTGTTTTTT
CDR3: CASSSQGPTQAGELFF

V: TRBV28
J: TRBJ2-1
D: .
size: .
length: 15
DNA: TGTGCCAGCAGTTTAGCAAAGGTCTCCTACAATGAGCAGTTCTTC
CDR3: CASSLAKVSYNEQFF

V: TRBV7-2
J: TRBJ2-7
D: .
size: .
length: 15
DNA: TGTGCCAGCAGCCCCTCTTCGGTGGCTGCCTACGAGCAGTACTTC
CDR3: CASSPSSVAAYEQYF

V: TRBV19
J: TRBJ1-3
D: TRBD1
size: .
length: 13
DNA: TGTGCCAGTAGTCGACAGGGAGGAAACACCATATATTTT
CDR3: CASSRQGGNTIYF

V: TRBV11-2
J: TRBJ1-4
D: TRBD1
size: .
length: 15
DNA: TGTGCCAGCAGCCCGAGACAGGGGTGGGGTGAAAAACTGTTTTTT
CDR3: CASSPRQGWGEKLFF

V: TRBV2
J: TRBJ1-3
D: .
size: .
length: 16
DNA: TGTGCCAGCAAAAGACAGAAAGTCACCTCTGGAAACACCATATATTTT
CDR3: CASKRQKVTSGNTIYF

V: TRBV7-2
J: TRBJ1-1
D: .
size: .
length: 13
DNA: TGTGCCAGCAGCCCGAGTTTAGCGGCTGAAGCTTTCTTT
CDR3: CASSPSLAAEAFF

V: TRBV30
J: TRBJ1-1
D: .
size: few
length: 13
DNA: TGTGCCTGGAGTGTACGGGTCCTGAATGAAGCTTTCTTT
CDR3: CAWSVRVLNEAFF

V: TRBV4-3
J: TRBJ2-1
D: TRBD2
size: .
length: 22
DNA: TGCGCCAGCAGCCAAGAGTATTATAGGGGACTAGCGGGAGAGCGGCGCGGCCATGAGCAGTTCTTC
CDR3: CASSQEYYRGLAGERRGHEQFF

V: TRBV4-1
J: TRBJ1-4
D: .
size: .
length: 15
DNA: TGCGCCAGCAGCCAAGACAGGCAGGTGAATGAAAAACTGTTTTTT
CDR3: CASSQDRQVNEKLFF

V: TRBV5-6
J: TRBJ1-4
D: TRBD1
size: .
length: 14
DNA: TGTGCCAGCAGCTTGTCAGGGGGTAGTGAAAAACTGTTTTTT
CDR3: CASSLSGGSEKLFF

V: TRBV14
J: TRBJ2-7
D: .
size: .
length: 14
DNA: TGTGCCAGCAGCCAACTCTCAGGGTTAAGTGAGCAGTACTTC
CDR3: CASSQLSGLSEQYF

V: TRBV18
J: TRBJ1-1
D: .
size: .
length: 13
DNA: TGTGCCAGCTCACCCGGGACCGTCACTGAAGCTTTCTTT
CDR3: CASSPGTVTEAFF

V: TRBV10-2
J: TRBJ1-1
D: TRBD1
size: few
length: 14
DNA: TGCGCCAGCAGTGAGGGACAGGGGGCAACTGAAGCTTTCTTT
CDR3: CASSEGQGATEAFF

V: TRBV6-5
J: TRBJ2-7
D: TRBD1
size: .
length: 13
DNA: TGTGCCAGCAAATTTCAGGGGGCTGACGAGCAGTACTTC
CDR3: CASKFQGADEQYF

V: TRBV28
J: TRBJ1-4
D: .
size: .
length: 14
DNA: TGTGCCAGCAGAAAGGACCGCCTAGCTGGAAAACTGTTTTTT
CDR3: CASRKDRLAGKLFF

V: TRBV11-2
J: TRBJ1-2
D: .
size: .
length: 11
DNA: TGTGCCAGCAGCATTAACTATGGCTACACCTTC
CDR3: CASSINYGYTF

V: TRBV28
J: TRBJ2-7
D: .
size: .
length: 16
DNA: TGTGCCAGCAGTTTGGCTGCTGGGACCTATGGTCACGAGCAGTACTTC
CDR3: CASSLAAGTYGHEQYF

V: TRBV25-1
J: TRBJ1-1
D: .
size: .
length: 13
DNA: TGTGCCAGCAGTCATTCGGGGAACACTGAAGCTTTCTTT
CDR3: CASSHSGNTEAFF

V: TRBV7-2
J: TRBJ2-3
D: .
size: .
length: 15
DNA: TGTGCCAGCAGCTTAGATCGGGCGGGATTGAATACGCAGTATTTT
CDR3: CASSLDRAGLNTQYF

V: TRBV28
J: TRBJ2-7
D: .
size: .
length: 15
DNA: TGTGCCAGCAGTTCTCCCCCGGGGTTTGACGACGAGCAGTACTTC
CDR3: CASSSPPGFDDEQYF

V: TRBV9
J: TRBJ2-5
D: .
size: .
length: 14
DNA: TGTGCCAGCAGCGTTACCGGGTGGGGAGAGACCCAGTACTTC
CDR3: CASSVTGWGETQYF

V: TRBV6-6
J: TRBJ2-1
D: TRBD2
size: .
length: 14
DNA: TGTGCCAGCATTCGGACTAGCTCCTACAATGAGCAGTTCTTC
CDR3: CASIRTSSYNEQFF

V: TRBV10-3
J: TRBJ2-3
D: TRBD2
size: .
length: 16
DNA: TGTGCCATCAGTCCTTCTAGCGGGGGGAATTCAGATACGCAGTATTTT
CDR3: CAISPSSGGNSDTQYF

V: TRBV6-5
J: TRBJ1-2
D: TRBD1
size: .
length: 15
DNA: TGTGCCAGCAGTTACCCGGGACAGTCCTCCTATGGCTACACCTTC
CDR3: CASSYPGQSSYGYTF

V: TRBV7-6
J: TRBJ2-7
D: .
size: .
length: 16
DNA: TGTGCCAGCAGCCGTTTTGCGGGTTCTACCCTCAACGAGCAGTACTTC
CDR3: CASSRFAGSTLNEQYF

V: TRBV7-3
J: TRBJ2-5
D: TRBD1
size: .
length: 15
DNA: TGTGCCAGCAGCTTAATGGGACAGGGGTGGGAGACCCAGTACTTC
CDR3: CASSLMGQGWETQYF

V: TRBV6-5
J: TRBJ2-6
D: .
size: .
length: 13
DNA: TGTGCCAGCAGTCCTCCTGGGGCCAACGTCCTGACTTTC
CDR3: CASSPPGANVLTF

V: TRBV7-9
J: TRBJ2-5
D: TRBD2
size: .
length: 16
DNA: TGTGCCAGCAGCTTAGACCTCCACGGGAGGCAAGAGACCCAGTACTTC
CDR3: CASSLDLHGRQETQYF

V: TRBV18
J: TRBJ2-3
D: .
size: .
length: 14
DNA: TGTGCCAGCTCACCAGGGTATCCCACAGATACGCAGTATTTT
CDR3: CASSPGYPTDTQYF

V: TRBV7-2
J: TRBJ2-5
D: TRBD2
size: .
length: 16
DNA: TGTGCCAGCAGCTCCGTTAGCGGGAGGGCCAGGGAGACCCAGTACTTC
CDR3: CASSSVSGRARETQYF

V: TRBV29-1
J: TRBJ1-2
D: .
size: once
length: 13
DNA: TGCAGCGCCAACCTACAGGGCAACTATGGCTACACCTTC
CDR3: CSANLQGNYGYTF

V: TRBV20-1
J: TRBJ1-2
D: .
size: few
length: 11
DNA: TGCAGTGCTAGAGCTAACTATGGCTACACCTTC
CDR3: CSARANYGYTF

V: TRBV7-2
J: TRBJ2-5
D: .
size: .
length: 12
DNA: TGTGCCAGCAGCTTAGTTGGAGAGACCCAGTACTTC
CDR3: CASSLVGETQYF

V: TRBV11-2
J: TRBJ1-5
D: .
size: .
length: 15
DNA: TGTGCCAGCAGCTTAGATATGCCAGGCAATCAGCCCCAGCATTTT
CDR3: CASSLDMPGNQPQHF

V: TRBV6-1
J: TRBJ1-1
D: .
size: .
length: 13
DNA: TGTGCCAGCAGTCAGGGCCCGAACACTGAAGCTTTCTTT
CDR3: CASSQGPNTEAFF

V: TRBV7-2
J: TRBJ2-2
D: TRBD2
size: .
length: 15
DNA: TGTGCCAGCAGCTTAACTAGCGGGGGGTCCGGGGAGCTGTTTTTT
CDR3: CASSLTSGGSGELFF

V: TRBV6-1
J: TRBJ1-6
D: .
size: .
length: 16
DNA: TGTGCCAGCAGTGAAGTATCGGGGTCGGGGAATTCACCCCTCCACTTT
CDR3: CASSEVSGSGNSPLHF

V: TRBV6-5
J: TRBJ2-3
D: .
size: .
length: 13
DNA: TGTGCCACCTCTCGGCCTACCACAGATACGCAGTATTTT
CDR3: CATSRPTTDTQYF

V: TRBV15
J: TRBJ1-6
D: .
size: once
length: 15
DNA: TGTGCCACCAGCAGAGATCGGGGATTTGAATCACCCCTCCACTTT
CDR3: CATSRDRGFESPLHF

V: TRBV6-5
J: TRBJ2-7
D: .
size: once
length: 14
DNA: TGTGCCAGCAGTGCACTAGTACCCGTCCCCGAGCAGTACTTC
CDR3: CASSALVPVPEQYF

V: TRBV10-1
J: TRBJ2-2
D: TRBD2
size: .
length: 19
DNA: TGCGCCGGCAGTGGGACCTGGGGTCTAGCGGGAGTTCACACCGGGGAGCTGTTTTTT
CDR3: CAGSGTWGLAGVHTGELFF

V: TRBV29-1
J: TRBJ2-1
D: .
size: .
length: 10
DNA: TGCAGCGCTGGCTTGAATGAGCAGTTCTTC
CDR3: CSAGLNEQFF

V: TRBV6-6
J: TRBJ1-5
D: TRBD1
size: .
length: 15
DNA: TGTGCCAGCAGAGACACAGGGGCCCGCAATCAGCCCCAGCATTTT
CDR3: CASRDTGARNQPQHF

V: TRBV2
J: TRBJ1-2
D: .
size: .
length: 13
DNA: TGTGCCAGCAGTCCCGACAGCAACTATGGCTACACCTTC
CDR3: CASSPDSNYGYTF